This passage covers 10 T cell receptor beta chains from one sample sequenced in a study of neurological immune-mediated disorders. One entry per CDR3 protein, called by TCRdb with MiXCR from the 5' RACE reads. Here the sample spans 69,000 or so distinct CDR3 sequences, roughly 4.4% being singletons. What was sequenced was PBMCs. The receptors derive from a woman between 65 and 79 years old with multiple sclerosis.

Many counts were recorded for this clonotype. CDR3: CASSSGPATGELFF. DNA of the CDR3: TGCGCCAGCAGCAGCGGCCCAGCCACCGGGGAGCTGTTTTTT. The chain employs TRBV5-1 and TRBJ2-2, with TRBD2 as a possible D gene (5 bases). Germline V lookup: CDR1 SGHRS, CDR2 YFSETQ. The CDR3 covers 14 residues. Between the trimmed V and J ends, which lost 4 bases and 4 bases, there was a span of 11 bases.

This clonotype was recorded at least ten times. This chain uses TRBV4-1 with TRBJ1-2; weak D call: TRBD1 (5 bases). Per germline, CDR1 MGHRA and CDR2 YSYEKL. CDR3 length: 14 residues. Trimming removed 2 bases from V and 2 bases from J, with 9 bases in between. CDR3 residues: CASSQFGGNYGYTF. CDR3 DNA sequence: TGCGCCAGCAGCCAATTTGGGGGGAACTATGGCTACACCTTC.

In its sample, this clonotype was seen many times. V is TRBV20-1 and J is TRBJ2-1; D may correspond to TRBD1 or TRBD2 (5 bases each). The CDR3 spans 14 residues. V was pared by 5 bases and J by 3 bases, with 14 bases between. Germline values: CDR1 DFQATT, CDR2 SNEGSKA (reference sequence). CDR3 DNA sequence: TGCAGTGCTTTGAGAGGGGAGCTCTACAATGAGCAGTTCTTC. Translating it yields CSALRGELYNEQFF.

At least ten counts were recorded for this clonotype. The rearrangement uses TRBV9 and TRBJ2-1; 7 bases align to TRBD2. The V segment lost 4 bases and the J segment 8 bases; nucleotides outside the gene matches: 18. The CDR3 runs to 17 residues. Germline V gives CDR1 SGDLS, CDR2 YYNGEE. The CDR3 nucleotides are TGTGCCAGCAGCCCCTCATCCGGGACTACTCCTTTGGATGAGCAGTTCTTC. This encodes CASSPSSGTTPLDEQFF.

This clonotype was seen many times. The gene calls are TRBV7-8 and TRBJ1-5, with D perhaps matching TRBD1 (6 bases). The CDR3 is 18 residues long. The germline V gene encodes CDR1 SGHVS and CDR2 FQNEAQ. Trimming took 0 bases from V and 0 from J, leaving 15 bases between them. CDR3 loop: CASSLAVGGPYSNQPQHF. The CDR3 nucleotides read TGTGCCAGCAGCTTAGCGGTCGGGGGGCCGTATAGCAATCAGCCCCAGCATTTT.

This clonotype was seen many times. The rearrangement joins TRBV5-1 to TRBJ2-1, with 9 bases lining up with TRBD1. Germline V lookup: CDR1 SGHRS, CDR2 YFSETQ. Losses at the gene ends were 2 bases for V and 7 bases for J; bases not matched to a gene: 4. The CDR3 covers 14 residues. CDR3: CASSFGTGSNEQFF. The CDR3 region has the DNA TGCGCCAGCAGCTTTGGGACAGGGTCAAATGAGCAGTTCTTC.

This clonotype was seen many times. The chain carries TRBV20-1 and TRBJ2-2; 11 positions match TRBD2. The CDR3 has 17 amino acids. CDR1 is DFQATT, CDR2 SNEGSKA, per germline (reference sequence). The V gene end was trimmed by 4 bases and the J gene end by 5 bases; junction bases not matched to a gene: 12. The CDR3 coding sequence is TGCAGTGCTATAGCGGGGGGGTCGGACTTTTGGACCGGGGAGCTGTTTTTT. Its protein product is CSAIAGGSDFWTGELFF.

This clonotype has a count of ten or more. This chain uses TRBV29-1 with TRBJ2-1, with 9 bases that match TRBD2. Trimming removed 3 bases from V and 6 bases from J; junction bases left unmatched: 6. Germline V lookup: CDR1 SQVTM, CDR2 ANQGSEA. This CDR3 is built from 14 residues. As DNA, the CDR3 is TGCAGCGTTGATAGGAGCGGGAGGCGCAATGAGCAGTTCTTC. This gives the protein CSVDRSGRRNEQFF.

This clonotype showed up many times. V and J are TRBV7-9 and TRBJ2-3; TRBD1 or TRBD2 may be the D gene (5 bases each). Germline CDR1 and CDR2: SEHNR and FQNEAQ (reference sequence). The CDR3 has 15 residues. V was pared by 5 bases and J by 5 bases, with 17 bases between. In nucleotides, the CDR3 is TGTGCCAGCAGCCAACCGGCTGGGACCGTAGATACGCAGTATTTT. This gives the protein CASSQPAGTVDTQYF.

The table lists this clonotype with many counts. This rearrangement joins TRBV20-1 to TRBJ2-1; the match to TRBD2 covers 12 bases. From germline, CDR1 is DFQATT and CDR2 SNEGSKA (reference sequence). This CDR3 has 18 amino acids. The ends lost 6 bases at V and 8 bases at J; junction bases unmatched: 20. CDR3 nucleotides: TGCAGTGCCTCTCCCCCTGGGCTAGCGGGAGGGCCGAGACATGAGCAGTTCTTC. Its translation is CSASPPGLAGGPRHEQFF.